This T cell receptor (beta chain) was identified in a study of T cell responses to AZD1222 COVID-19 vaccine (dated by TCRdb to about 2021). Regarding the complete study: TCR sequencing was performed for over 230 trial participants, of whom 207 were given two doses of AZD1222 and roughly 25 were given two doses of MenACWY control vaccine. Trial participants were enrolled into age subgroups of 18-55, 56-69 and 70-plus years, which contained about 150, 27 and 61 TCR-sequenced participants, respectively. Overall results and qualifications from the work: Because no day 14 peak-response samples were available, the repertoires could be characterized only after the peak T cell response. The vaccine-associated CD4 TCRs covered the entire spike protein, and the dominant responses fell in regions 160-218 and 743-854. Only a handful of AZD1222 recipients were SARS-CoV-2 seropositive at baseline, limiting conclusions about previously exposed vaccinees. Participants were mostly white British, with more females than males. The authors suggested clonal diversity may have been underestimated. Reportedly, almost half of the unique spike-specific TCRs recognized epitopes lying outside the regions that are mutated in the B.1.351 and B.1.1.7 variants. Spike-specific TCR breadth and depth rose significantly after two AZD1222 doses compared with day 0 and with MenACWY recipients. The 56-69-year group was small, and its depth increase did not reach significance, likely because of low power.

The CDR3 regions of human TCRbeta chains were analyzed by immunosequencing. On the study's bioinformatics: Repertoire TCRs were matched against a reference library of SARS-CoV-2-specific TCRs generated with the MIRA antigen-specificity platform. Breadth meant the fraction of unique TCRs that were SARS-CoV-2-associated, whereas depth meant the fraction of total T cells that were SARS-CoV-2-associated. Using the MIRA data, each spike-specific TCR was assigned both to the spike region to which the TCR was reactive and to a CD4 or CD8 class. Log10-transformed breadth and depth values were compared by one-way ANOVA with Sidak's multiple comparisons tests. Drawn from immuneACCESS, this table holds only the in-frame rearrangements with V and J called that TCRdb kept. Clones are partly lost; checked studies trace under half to an unresolved V gene and leave the rest unexplained. V, J and clone size derive from that table, while D and trimming were established from the DNA sequence. The sample records about 89,000 clones, about 91% of which are singletons. Around 6% of the sample belongs to the ten largest clones.

Reading the label with the study, this specimen's time point is: about 28 days (+/-7) after the second vaccine dose. AZD1222 recipients whose second dose came at about 4 weeks and those whose second dose came at about 12 weeks were combined into one group, since spike-specific TCR depth and breadth did not differ between the two schedules. The vaccinee samples were drawn from two UK trials, COV001 and COV002, one of which was a single-blind randomized controlled phase 2/3 trial testing AZD1222 (ChAdOx1 nCoV-19) in healthy adults. For TCRbeta chain sequencing, PBMC samples were collected from trial participants at day 0 and at day 28 after the second dose. Of note for this clone: Which antigen it targets is not known. The input lacks base qualities; no much larger clone sits a single base away.

According to the germline V gene, CDR1 reads SNHLY and CDR2 reads FYNNEI. Trimming leaves V shorter by 1 base and J shorter by 1 base, with the junction holding 4 bases beyond the gene matches. From cysteine to phenylalanine, the CDR3 is 16 amino acids long. The only DNA kept is the CDR3, 48 bases in frame from the first base. The rearranged chain carries TRBV2 and TRBJ2-5, and TRBD2 aligns with 9 junction nucleotides. Sequenced here: peripheral blood, sampled 28 days after the second AZD1222 dose. This receptor was obtained from an adult who received the AZD1222 COVID-19 vaccine. The bases are TGTGCCAGCAGTGAAGGGGAAGCGGGGGGCCAAGAGACCCAGTACTTC. Its amino acids are CASSEGEAGGQETQYF.